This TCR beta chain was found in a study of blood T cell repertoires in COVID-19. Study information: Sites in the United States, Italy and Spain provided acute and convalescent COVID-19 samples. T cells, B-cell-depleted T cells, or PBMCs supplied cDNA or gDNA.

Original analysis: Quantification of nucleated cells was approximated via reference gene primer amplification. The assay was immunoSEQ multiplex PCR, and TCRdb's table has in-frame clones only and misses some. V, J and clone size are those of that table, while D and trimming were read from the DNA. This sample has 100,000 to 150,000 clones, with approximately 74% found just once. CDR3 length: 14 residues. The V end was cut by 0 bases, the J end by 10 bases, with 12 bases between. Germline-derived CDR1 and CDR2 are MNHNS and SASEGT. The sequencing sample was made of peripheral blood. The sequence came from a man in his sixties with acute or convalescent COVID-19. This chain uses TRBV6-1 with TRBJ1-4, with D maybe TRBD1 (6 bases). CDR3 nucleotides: TGTGCCAGCAGTGAAGCAGGTCTGGGGGCAAAACTGTTTTTT. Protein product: CASSEAGLGAKLFF.